The rows below give T cell receptor beta chains drawn from one sample of a study of cytomegalovirus exposure and HLA in healthy donors. TCRdb's table, derived via immunoSEQ multiplex PCR, lists solely in-frame clones and lacks some. The sample holds 130,000 or so clones, roughly three quarters seen once. Input material: PBMCs. These receptors originate from a male donor in good health and CMV-seronegative. Both conserved end residues are part of each CDR3. D genes are given only for firm matches. Not all rows give a size; the values are once, few, many and, for expanded clones, a class.

J | D | size | V | CDR3 | DNA
TRBJ2-7 | TRBD1 | - | TRBV7-9 | CASSPGTGGPLGLYEQYF | TGTGCCAGCAGCCCCGGGACAGGGGGCCCTTTAGGGCTTTACGAGCAGTACTTC
TRBJ1-4 | - | - | TRBV7-2 | CASSLALLSGKTNEKLFF | TGTGCCAGCAGCTTGGCCTTACTCTCAGGGAAAACTAATGAAAAACTGTTTTTT
TRBJ1-2 | TRBD1 | - | TRBV7-3 | CASSLTGRTGYGYTF | TGTGCCAGCAGCTTAACCGGTAGGACAGGGTATGGCTACACCTTC
TRBJ2-5 | TRBD2 | - | TRBV14 | CASSQERRGGAETQYF | TGTGCCAGCAGCCAAGAACGGCGGGGGGGCGCTGAGACCCAGTACTTC
TRBJ1-5 | - | - | TRBV23-1 | CASSRARWATDQPQHF | TGCGCCAGCAGTCGGGCCCGTTGGGCGACGGATCAGCCCCAGCATTTT
TRBJ2-4 | - | once | TRBV11-2 | CASSPLEGAKNIQYF | TGTGCCAGCAGCCCATTGGAGGGCGCCAAAAACATTCAGTACTTC
TRBJ2-7 | TRBD1 | - | TRBV15 | CASSGTDIYEQYF | TGTGCCTCCTCCGGGACAGACATCTACGAGCAGTACTTC
TRBJ2-3 | - | - | TRBV11-2 | CASSFRGESSTDTQYF | TGTGCCAGCAGCTTTCGCGGGGAATCTAGCACAGATACGCAGTATTTT
TRBJ1-3 | - | - | TRBV10-3 | CALSTTFSEEAGNTIYF | TGTGCCCTCTCGACGACCTTTAGCGAAGAGGCTGGAAACACCATATATTTT
TRBJ1-1 | - | - | TRBV19 | CASSISGESIRAFF | TGTGCCAGTAGTATTAGCGGGGAATCAATTCGGGCTTTCTTT
TRBJ2-7 | TRBD2 | - | TRBV5-1 | CASSLGLAGVYEQYF | TGCGCCAGCAGCTTGGGACTAGCGGGGGTCTACGAGCAGTACTTC
TRBJ1-1 | - | - | TRBV2 | CASSVVWNTEAFF | TGTGCCAGCAGTGTCGTTTGGAACACTGAAGCTTTCTTT
TRBJ2-2 | TRBD1 | - | TRBV10-3 | CAISESGQGGTGELFF | TGTGCCATCAGTGAGTCAGGACAGGGTGGGACCGGGGAGCTGTTTTTT
TRBJ2-1 | TRBD2 | - | TRBV18 | CASSLAGGRLNEQFF | TGTGCCAGCTCGTTAGCGGGGGGGCGTCTCAATGAGCAGTTCTTC
TRBJ1-1 | TRBD1 | - | TRBV4-3 | CASSHGRQGAQAFF | TGCGCCAGCAGCCACGGGAGACAGGGAGCTCAAGCTTTCTTT
TRBJ2-3 | TRBD2 | - | TRBV5-1 | CASSWAGGASDTQYF | TGCGCCAGCAGTTGGGCCGGGGGGGCCTCAGATACGCAGTATTTT
TRBJ2-3 | - | - | TRBV27 | CASSFLQFTDTQYF | TGTGCCAGCAGTTTTTTACAGTTCACAGATACGCAGTATTTT
TRBJ1-1 | TRBD1 | - | TRBV7-9 | CASSLGQDPTEAFF | TGTGCCAGCAGCTTGGGACAGGACCCCACTGAAGCTTTCTTT
TRBJ1-2 | - | once | TRBV4-3 | CASSQDRSRDNYGYTF | TGCGCCAGCAGCCAAGATCGTTCCAGGGATAACTATGGCTACACCTTC
TRBJ2-1 | - | - | TRBV11-3 | CASSLDRGEQFF | TGTGCCAGCAGCTTAGATAGGGGCGAGCAGTTCTTC
TRBJ2-6 | - | - | TRBV7-6 | CASSLESSGANVLTF | TGTGCCAGCAGCTTAGAGAGCTCTGGGGCCAACGTCCTGACTTTC
TRBJ2-7 | TRBD2 | - | TRBV9 | CASSPRSGGSYEQYF | TGTGCCAGCAGCCCACGTAGCGGGGGCTCCTACGAGCAGTACTTC
TRBJ2-3 | TRBD2 | few | TRBV19 | CASSRAGGPDTQYF | TGTGCCAGTAGTAGAGCGGGGGGGCCAGATACGCAGTATTTT
TRBJ1-1 | - | - | TRBV21-1 | CASSKDSTGLNTEAFF | TGTGCCAGCAGCAAGGACTCCACAGGGTTGAACACTGAAGCTTTCTTT
TRBJ1-1 | TRBD1 | - | TRBV5-1 | CASSLDTGGGTEAFF | TGCGCCAGCAGCCTCGACACAGGGGGCGGCACTGAAGCTTTCTTT